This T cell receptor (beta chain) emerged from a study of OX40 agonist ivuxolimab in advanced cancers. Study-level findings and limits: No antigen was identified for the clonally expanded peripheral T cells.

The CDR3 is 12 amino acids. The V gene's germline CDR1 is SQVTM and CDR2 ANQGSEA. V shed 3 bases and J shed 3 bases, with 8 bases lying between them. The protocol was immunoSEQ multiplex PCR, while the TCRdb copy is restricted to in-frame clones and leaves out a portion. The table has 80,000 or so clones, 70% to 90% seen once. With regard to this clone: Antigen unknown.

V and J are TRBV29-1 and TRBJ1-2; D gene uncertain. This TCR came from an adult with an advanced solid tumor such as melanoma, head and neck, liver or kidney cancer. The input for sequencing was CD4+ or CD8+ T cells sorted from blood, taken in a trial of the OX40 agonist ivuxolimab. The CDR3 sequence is CSVDDNYYGYTF. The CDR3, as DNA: TGCAGCGTTGATGACAATTACTATGGCTACACCTTC.